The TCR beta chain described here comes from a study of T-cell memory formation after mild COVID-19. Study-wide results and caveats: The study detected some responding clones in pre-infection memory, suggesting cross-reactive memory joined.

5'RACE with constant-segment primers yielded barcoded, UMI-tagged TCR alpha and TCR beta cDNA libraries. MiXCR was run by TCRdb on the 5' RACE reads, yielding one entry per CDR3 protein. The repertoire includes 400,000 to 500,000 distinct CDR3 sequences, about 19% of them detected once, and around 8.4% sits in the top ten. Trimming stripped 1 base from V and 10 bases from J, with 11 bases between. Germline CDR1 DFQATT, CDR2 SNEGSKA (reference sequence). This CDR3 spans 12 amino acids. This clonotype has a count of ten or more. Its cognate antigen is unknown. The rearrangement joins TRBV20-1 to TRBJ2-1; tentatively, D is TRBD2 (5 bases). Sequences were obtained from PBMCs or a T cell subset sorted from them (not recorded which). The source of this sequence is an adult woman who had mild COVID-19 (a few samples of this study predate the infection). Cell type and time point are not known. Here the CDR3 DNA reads TGCAGTGCTAGAGTTGGTTGGGAGGAGCAGTTCTTC. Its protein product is CSARVGWEEQFF.